Below, 26 T cell receptor beta chains from the same sample are listed, as sequenced in a study of Graves' ophthalmopathy and Graves' hyperthyroidism. TCR beta CDR3 regions were amplified from RNA transcripts. An opening RT-PCR round employed HTBI primers and preceded a second-round multiplex PCR. MiXCR, run by TCRdb on the multiplex PCR reads, gives a single entry per CDR3 protein. The sample carries 600,000 to 950,000 distinct CDR3 sequences, 40% recorded once. Sequenced material: peripheral blood. These receptors originate from an adult man with Graves' ophthalmopathy.

This clonotype was detected once. This CDR3 reads CASSLVQGGEQFF. In DNA, the CDR3 is TGTGCCAGCAGCTTAGTACAGGGGGGCGAGCAGTTCTTC. The gene calls are TRBV11-1 and TRBJ2-1, with TRBD1 identical over 8 bases. Germline loops: CDR1 SGHAT, CDR2 FQDESV (reference sequence). V was clipped by 1 base and J by 10 bases; unmatched bases: 3. This CDR3 spans 13 amino acids.

This clonotype was seen at least ten times. The chain employs TRBV10-3 and TRBJ1-2; TRBD1 is a possible D gene (6 bases). Germline assignment: CDR1 ENHRY and CDR2 SYGVKD. V was cut by 10 bases and J by 0 bases, with 15 bases left in between. The CDR3 runs to 14 residues. The CDR3 sequence: CASDGGTTNYGYTF. The DNA of the CDR3 is TGTGCCAGCGATGGGGGCACAACTAACTATGGCTACACCTTC.

There are a few counts of this clonotype. The chain uses TRBV10-1 and TRBJ2-3; 7 nucleotides agree with TRBD2. CDR3 size: 14 residues. Germline CDR1 and CDR2: WNHNN and SYGVQD (reference sequence). V dropped 6 bases and J dropped 6; count of bases not matched to a gene: 9. The CDR3 DNA reads TGCGCCAGCAGCTACGGACTAGAGTCGGATACGCAGTATTTT. This translates into CASSYGLESDTQYF.

Note on this clonotype: A junction end diverges from the germline sequence, so it may reflect a read error. The CDR3, as DNA: TGTGCCAGCAGTTTCGGCCGGGCGGGCCAGCCCCAGCATTTT. Protein: CASSFGRAGQPQHF. The rearrangement links TRBV24-1 to TRBJ1-5; D remains ambiguous. CDR3 length equals 14 residues. Germline V gives CDR1 KGHDR, CDR2 SFDVKD.

This clonotype showed up just once. V gene TRBV10-3 combines with J gene TRBJ1-4; D may be TRBD1 (5 bases). V shed 0 bases and J shed 7 bases, with 9 bases lying between them. The germline V gene encodes CDR1 ENHRY and CDR2 SYGVKD. The CDR3 has 14 amino acids. This chain's CDR3 is CAISESKGREKLFF. The CDR3 DNA reads as TGTGCCATCAGTGAGTCGAAGGGGCGTGAAAAACTGTTTTTT.

The V and J genes are TRBV11-2 and TRBJ2-5; TRBD2 aligns across 7 bases. Matching the DNA end better, TRBJ2-1 makes the J call doubtful. The CDR3 consists of 14 residues. The germline CDR1 and CDR2 sequences are SGHAT and FQNNGV. CDR3 DNA: TGTGCCAGCAGCTTAGCGGGAGGCAGGAAGGTGCAGTTCTTC. As protein: CASSLAGGRKVQFF.

The DNA for the CDR3 is TGTGCCAGCAGCTTAGTACAGGGGAGCTCCTACGAGCAGTACTTC. Protein product: CASSLVQGSSYEQYF. The rearrangement uses TRBV11-2 and TRBJ2-7; 7 bases line up with TRBD1. Germline trimming cut 1 base from V and 0 bases from J; bases unmatched to any gene: 3. Germline V gene data show CDR1 as SGHAT and CDR2 as FQNNGV. There are 15 residues in the CDR3.

This clonotype has a handful of counts. This rearrangement joins TRBV20-1 to TRBJ1-1; 7 bases are shared with TRBD1. Looked up from germline, CDR1 is DFQATT and CDR2 is SNEGSKA (reference sequence). Trimming removed 6 bases from V and 8 bases from J; junction bases left unmatched: 6. The CDR3 is 11 residues long. This chain's CDR3 is CSAERQGEAFF. The CDR3 nucleotides are TGCAGTGCCGAGAGACAGGGAGAAGCTTTCTTT.

The chain employs TRBV25-1 and TRBJ2-2; a weak D match, TRBD1 (5 bases). CDR1 and CDR2 from the germline V gene are MGHDK and SYGVNS. The CDR3 runs to 16 residues. V gave up 5 bases and J gave up 7 bases, with 20 bases separating them. CDR3 nucleotide sequence: TGTGCCAGCAGTTACTCCGTTGGGCAAAGGGGCGGGGAGCTGTTTTTT. It encodes CASSYSVGQRGGELFF.

This chain connects TRBV7-9 to TRBJ2-5; 9 nucleotides line up with TRBD1. Trimming cost V 7 bases and J 5 bases; bases outside gene matches: 5. The CDR3 sequence is 13 residues long. CDR1 and CDR2 (germline): SEHNR, FQNEAQ (reference sequence). The CDR3 nucleotides read TGTGCCAGCACCTTCGGGACAGGGGAGACCCAGTACTTC. Protein sequence: CASTFGTGETQYF.

The gene calls are TRBV28 and TRBJ2-5; no clear D. V was shortened by 2 bases and J by 0 bases, with 10 bases between the two germline ends. The CDR3 totals 15 residues. The germline gives CDR1 MDHEN, CDR2 SYDVKM. CDR3 nucleotide sequence: TGTGCCAGCAGTTTAGAACGCCCGTACCAAGAGACCCAGTACTTC. Translated, it gives CASSLERPYQETQYF.

The V call is TRBV24-1, the J call TRBJ1-5, with 7 bases aligning to TRBD1. V dropped 4 bases and J dropped 0; count of bases not matched to a gene: 8. The CDR3 contains 17 residues. Germline V lookup: CDR1 KGHDR, CDR2 SFDVKD. The CDR3: CATSDPGTAYSNQPQHF. In DNA form, the CDR3 reads TGTGCCACCAGTGACCCAGGGACAGCGTATAGCAATCAGCCCCAGCATTTT.

This clonotype was picked up many times. The chain recombines TRBV7-9 with TRBJ1-1; 10 nucleotides align to TRBD1. V shed 5 bases, J shed 1 base, and the junction held 4 bases outside the gene matches. CDR1 and CDR2 (germline): SEHNR, FQNEAQ (reference sequence). The CDR3 has 15 amino acids. The CDR3 region has the DNA TGTGCCAGCAGCCCCAGGGACAGGGGGAACACTGAAGCTTTCTTT. It encodes CASSPRDRGNTEAFF.

The sample holds many counts of this clonotype. V gene TRBV7-9 combines with J gene TRBJ2-6; no reliable D call. The germline V and J ends were trimmed by 2 bases and 4 bases, with 15 bases remaining between them. The CDR3 is 17 residues long. Germline lookup yields CDR1 SEHNR and CDR2 FQNEAQ (reference sequence). The CDR3 loop is CASSLSPRSYGANVLTF. The CDR3 DNA follows: TGTGCCAGCAGCTTATCCCCCCGGAGTTACGGGGCCAACGTCCTGACTTTC.

A few counts support this clonotype. The J gene is TRBJ1-3, the V gene TRBV7-6; possible D gene TRBD1, 6 bases. V was pared by 4 bases and J by 0 bases, with 28 bases between. The CDR3 extends over 21 amino acids. Germline lookup yields CDR1 SGHVS and CDR2 FNYEAQ. CDR3 in DNA: TGTGCCAGCAGCTCCTCCCAGCTACAGGGACGGATACCCTTCTCTGGAAACACCATATATTTT. This codes for CASSSSQLQGRIPFSGNTIYF.

This clonotype was recorded many times. This chain uses TRBV7-8 with TRBJ1-4; TRBD1 is a possible D gene (5 bases). Germline CDR1 and CDR2: SGHVS and FQNEAQ. Trimming pared 0 bases from V and 10 bases from J, leaving 6 bases between. There are 12 residues in the CDR3. CDR3 residues: CASSLAGGKLFF. CDR3 in DNA: TGTGCCAGCAGCTTAGCTGGGGGAAAACTGTTTTTT.

V usage is TRBV25-1 and J usage is TRBJ2-2; 9 bases match TRBD1. Trimming removed 6 bases from V and 4 bases from J; junction bases left unmatched: 9. There are 16 residues in the CDR3. Germline lookup yields CDR1 MGHDK and CDR2 SYGVNS. The CDR3 reads CASSFGTGHVTGELFF. The CDR3 nucleotides are TGTGCCAGCAGCTTTGGGACAGGGCATGTCACCGGGGAGCTGTTTTTT.

As concerns this clonotype: One end of the junction is discordant with germline, which a read error may explain. J is TRBJ1-5 and V is TRBV19; D ambiguous. Germline lookup yields CDR1 LNHDA and CDR2 SQIVND (reference sequence). The CDR3 covers 12 residues. In nucleotides, the CDR3 is TGTGCCAGTAGTGCCGGCAATCAGCCCCGGCATTTT. Its translation: CASSAGNQPRHF.

This clonotype came up many times. The gene calls are TRBV12-3 or TRBV12-4 and TRBJ1-2; D unresolved. This CDR3 region has 13 residues. V dropped 2 bases and J dropped 1 base, with 5 bases sitting between them. The DNA of the CDR3 is TGTGCCAGCAGTTTACAGCTTAACTATGGCTACACCTTC. Its protein product is CASSLQLNYGYTF.

V usage is TRBV20-1 and J usage is TRBJ2-7; 7 bases fit TRBD1. Germline lookup yields CDR1 DFQATT and CDR2 SNEGSKA (reference sequence). The CDR3 sequence is 14 residues long. With V trimmed by 0 bases and J by 3 bases, 5 bases remained unmatched. CDR3 residues: CSAREQGVGYEQYF. The CDR3 DNA reads TGCAGTGCTAGAGAGCAGGGGGTTGGCTACGAGCAGTACTTC.

The V and J genes are TRBV25-1 and TRBJ2-6; 8 positions agree with TRBD2. V shed 6 bases and J 0 bases; nucleotides not matched to a gene: 7. The CDR3 runs 17 residues. Germline lookup yields CDR1 MGHDK and CDR2 SYGVNS. Written as DNA, the CDR3 is TGTGCCAGCAGGTCTCTTAGCGGGAACTCTGGGGCCAACGTCCTGACTTTC. Translation: CASRSLSGNSGANVLTF. The whole variable domain, remainder taken from reference TRBV25-1 and TRBJ2-6, is EADIYQTPRYLVIGTGKKITLECSQTMGHDKMYWYQQDPGMELHLIHYSYGVNSTEKGDLSSESTVSRIRTEHFPLTLESARPSHTSQYLCASRSLSGNSGANVLTFGAGSRLTVL.

The J gene is TRBJ2-7, the V gene TRBV2, with 7 positions matching TRBD1. With V trimmed by 6 bases and J by 1 base, 9 bases remained unmatched. There are 15 residues in the CDR3. Germline-derived CDR1 and CDR2 are SNHLY and FYNNEI. DNA of the CDR3: TGTGCCAGCAGCCTAAAACCGGGACAGTCCTACGAGCAGTACTTC. This gives the protein CASSLKPGQSYEQYF.

This sequence joins TRBV7-9 and TRBJ2-5; 8 bases line up with TRBD2. V trimming: 1 base; J trimming: 0 bases; junction bases outside the gene matches: 1. CDR3 length: 15 residues. Germline V lookup: CDR1 SEHNR, CDR2 FQNEAQ (reference sequence). The CDR3 sequence: CASSLVLADQETQYF. CDR3 DNA: TGTGCCAGCAGCTTAGTACTAGCGGACCAAGAGACCCAGTACTTC. The whole variable domain, filled in from reference TRBV7-9 and TRBJ2-5, reads DTGVSQNPRHKITKRGQNVTFRCDPISEHNRLYWYRQTLGQGPEFLTYFQNEAQLEKSRLLSDRFSAERPKGSFSTLEIQRTEQGDSAMYLCASSLVLADQETQYFGPGTRLLVL.

This clonotype showed up many times. The chain carries TRBV19 and TRBJ1-5, with 7 bases aligning to TRBD1. The CDR3 contains 12 residues. V dropped 7 bases and J dropped 6; count of bases not matched to a gene: 3. Germline lookup yields CDR1 LNHDA and CDR2 SQIVND (reference sequence). The CDR3 protein is CASNRGSQPQHF. CDR3 nucleotides: TGTGCCAGTAACAGGGGTAGTCAGCCCCAGCATTTT.

This rearrangement joins TRBV9 to TRBJ2-7; 7 nucleotides align to TRBD2. Germline V lookup: CDR1 SGDLS, CDR2 YYNGEE. V gave up 1 base and J gave up 4 bases; unmatched junction bases: 5. The CDR3 length is 14 residues. CDR3 nucleotide sequence: TGTGCCAGCAGCGTATTTACCGGGGGGTACGAGCAGTACTTC. It codes for CASSVFTGGYEQYF.

This clonotype was recorded a few times. The chain combines TRBV2 with TRBJ2-2; D possibly corresponds to TRBD2 (5 bases). This CDR3 is built from 14 residues. V was trimmed by 6 bases and J by 0 bases, leaving 8 bases between them. Per germline, CDR1 SNHLY and CDR2 FYNNEI. CDR3 DNA: TGTGCCAGCAGGGCGGGCGCGAACACCGGGGAGCTGTTTTTT. This encodes CASRAGANTGELFF.